This T cell receptor (beta chain) was recovered during a study of blood T cell repertoires in COVID-19. Produced via immunoSEQ multiplex PCR; TCRdb's table is partial and in-frame only. The sample holds about 59,000 clones, around 67% seen once. V was pared by 1 base and J by 6 bases, with 7 bases between. Germline CDR1 reads SEHNR; CDR2 reads FQNEAQ (reference sequence). The CDR3 spans 13 residues. The V gene is TRBV7-9, the J gene TRBJ1-5; D might be TRBD1 (5 bases). The receptor comes from an older woman with acute or convalescent COVID-19. Sequenced input: peripheral blood. This CDR3 is CASSLGGGQPQHF. The CDR3 DNA reads TGTGCCAGCAGCTTAGGGGGCGGTCAGCCCCAGCATTTT.